This T cell receptor (beta chain) is from a study of cytomegalovirus exposure and HLA in healthy donors (dated by TCRdb to about 2017). Study-level background: According to a later analysis, one platform produced both the 110 or so validation repertoires and the 700 or so repertoires of the first cohort. The study combined high-throughput TCR immunosequencing, statistical association of individual TCRs with disease status, and machine learning to predict cytomegalovirus infection status. The study was designed to test whether signatures of past pathogen exposure could be identified by cataloging public T cell receptors. In addition to the first cohort of about 650 subjects, a separate validation cohort of approximately 120 different subjects was used.

The donors were included in the validation cohort of some 120 subjects, a group kept apart from the approximately 670-subject first cohort. Broader findings and caveats from the paper: A later analysis had no HLA typing for the validation cohort, so co-occurrence there was scored across all 110 or so repertoires. Most TCR sequences were seen in very few donors, while some public TCRs were found in many individuals. In a later analysis, TCRs clustered in the first cohort were found to also tend to co-occur in the roughly 130 validation repertoires, with approximately 93% of cluster scores above 0. The study gave a list of 150 to 200 TCR beta chains associated with cytomegalovirus. According to the authors, the approach could potentially be generalized to other disease states and immunological phenotypes. The classifier was reported to diagnose cytomegalovirus status with high specificity and sensitivity in both the original cohort and the validation cohort. A few of the identified cytomegalovirus-associated TCR beta chains were confirmed in vitro to be specific for cytomegalovirus antigens.

The library was made by the immunoSEQ multiplex PCR assay. In the paper's pipeline: A statistical classification framework was built to diagnose cytomegalovirus status from the catalog of TCR beta chain sequences. TCRdb stores this immuneACCESS table with in-frame sequences only. Part of the clones is absent; in the studies checked, under half of the shortfall reflects unresolved V genes, and no reason is known for the rest. For V, J and clone size, that table is used; D and trimming come from the DNA. In this sample the table shows about 49,000 clones, about 90% of which occur a single time. Of the sample, roughly 1.4% is held by the ten largest clones. As regards this clone: The target of this receptor is not known. There are no base qualities to consult, and no much larger clone falls within one base.

Sequencing input: PBMCs. The receptor comes from a man aged 18 to 30 in good health and CMV-seronegative.

CDR3 loop: CASSLRTGGPEAFF. DNA sequence: TGTGCCAGCTCACTACGGACAGGGGGGCCTGAAGCTTTCTTT. The rearranged segments are TRBV18 and TRBJ1-1; TRBD1 lines up with 10 middle nucleotides. According to the germline V gene, CDR1 reads KGHSH and CDR2 reads LQKENI. From the cysteine up to the phenylalanine, the CDR3 has a length of 14 residues. Only the CDR3 DNA is retained, 42 bases long and in frame from the first base. Compared with germline, V lacks 4 bases and J lacks 6 bases; bases without a gene match: 5.